This TCR beta chain was observed in a study of shared clonotypes between healthy human individuals. Regarding the study as a whole: Non-shared clonotypes showed lower generation probabilities than clonotypes common to all four donors. As a rule, naive subsets had a larger estimated richness than memory subsets.

To note about this clone: Its antigen is as yet unknown.

Sequenced by immunoSEQ multiplex PCR; TCRdb stores in-frame clones only, minus some. The data contain 800,000 or so clones, about 96% of them seen just once; the ten biggest clones take up under 0.3%. The naive CD8 population came from CD45RO-negative cells selected for CCR7, without terminally differentiated effector memory CD45RA+ cells. Germline CDR1 is SGHVS and CDR2 is FNYEAQ. V was pared by 2 bases and J by 0 bases, with 8 bases between. The CDR3 consists of 14 residues. Sequenced sample: naive CD8+ T cells sorted from blood. This chain links TRBV7-6 with TRBJ2-7; no reliable D call. This sequence originates from a young man in good health. CDR3 sequence reads: CASSLYGPSYEQYF. The CDR3 DNA reads TGTGCCAGCAGCTTATACGGGCCCTCCTACGAGCAGTACTTC.